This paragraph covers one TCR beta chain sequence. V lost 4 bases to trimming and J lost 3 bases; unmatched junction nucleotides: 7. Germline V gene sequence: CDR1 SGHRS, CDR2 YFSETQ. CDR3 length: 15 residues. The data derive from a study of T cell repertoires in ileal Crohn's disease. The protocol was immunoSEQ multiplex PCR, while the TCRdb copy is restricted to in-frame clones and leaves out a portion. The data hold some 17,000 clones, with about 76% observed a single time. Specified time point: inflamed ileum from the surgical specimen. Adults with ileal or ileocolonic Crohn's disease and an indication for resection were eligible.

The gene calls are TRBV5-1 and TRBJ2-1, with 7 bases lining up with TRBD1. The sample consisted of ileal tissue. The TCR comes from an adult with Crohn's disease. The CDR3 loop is CASSLSGQNYNEQFF. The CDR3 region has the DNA TGCGCCAGCAGCCTATCGGGACAGAACTACAATGAGCAGTTCTTC.